Shown below are 2 T cell receptor beta chains from a single sample sequenced in a study of blood T cell repertoires in COVID-19. Repertoires were generated with immunoSEQ multiplex PCR, while TCRdb's copy carries only in-frame clones and drops some. The top ten clones hold around 1.1% of a sample with some 390,000 clones, more than 80% of them seen once. The sequenced sample consisted of PBMCs or T cells enriched from blood (not recorded which). The receptors here all came from a man aged 25 to 45 who had recovered from COVID-19.

The chain combines TRBV5-1 with TRBJ2-7; 11 bases agree with TRBD2. Germline lookup yields CDR1 SGHRS and CDR2 YFSETQ. The CDR3 is 15 residues long. Trimming at V came to 4 bases and at J to 4 bases, leaving 7 bases not matched to a gene. The CDR3: CASSQGTSGGYEQYF. As DNA, the CDR3 is TGCGCCAGCAGCCAGGGGACTAGCGGAGGGTACGAGCAGTACTTC.

V gene TRBV7-3 combines with J gene TRBJ2-1; D might be TRBD2 (6 bases). The germline V gene encodes CDR1 SGHTA and CDR2 FQGTGA. The CDR3 contains 15 residues. Deletions cut 5 bases from V and 4 bases from J, with 15 bases between. CDR3 region: CASSQTGLFYNEQFF. CDR3 coding DNA: TGTGCCAGCAGCCAAACAGGACTATTTTACAATGAGCAGTTCTTC.